Sequencing of this TCR beta chain was carried out in a study of blood T cell repertoires in COVID-19. All recovered Cohort 3 donors got two negative PCRs, got clearance, or saw symptom resolution. The germline gives CDR1 MGHDK, CDR2 SYGVNS. The CDR3 has 17 amino acids. V lost 1 base and J lost 3; bases outside the gene matches: 10. In the authors' workflow: From reference gene primer amplification, estimates of nucleated cell counts were derived. The assay was immunoSEQ multiplex PCR, and TCRdb's table has in-frame clones only and misses some. That table supplies the V and J calls and clone size; D and trimming were determined from the DNA. The sample gives about 180,000 clones, 86% of which show up once; more than 7.5% is in the top ten.

The chain recombines TRBV25-1 with TRBJ2-3; 7 positions match TRBD2. The sample taken for sequencing was PBMCs or T cells enriched from blood (not recorded which). The sequence was obtained from a woman aged 25-40 years who had recovered from COVID-19. For the CDR3, the DNA is TGTGCCAGCAGTGAATCAAGGGAGGGCCCTCGAACAGATACGCAGTATTTT. Amino acid sequence: CASSESREGPRTDTQYF.